Below, 2 T cell receptor beta chains from the same sample are listed, as sequenced in a study of CD8+ T cells in alopecia areata. Following RNA extraction, reverse transcription yielded cDNA that acted as the sequencing template. Profiled with immunoSEQ multiplex PCR; TCRdb holds only in-frame clones, not every one. There are some 170,000 clones in the sample; more than 60% occur only once, and about 1.5% lies in the top ten. Here the sequenced sample was CD4+ T cells sorted from blood, taken at week 0. These receptor sequences come from a human donor with alopecia areata.

This clone was found a few times. The CDR3 loop is CSIGYSAGNIQYF. For the CDR3, the DNA is TGCAGCATCGGATATTCAGCGGGAAACATTCAGTACTTC. The chain combines TRBV29-1 with TRBJ2-4; D might be TRBD2 (6 bases). Trimming took off 8 bases at V and 6 bases at J, with 17 bases between the two ends. This CDR3 spans 13 amino acids. CDR1 is SQVTM and CDR2 is ANQGSEA in the germline V gene.

About this clone: Other DNA sequences in this specimen translate into the identical CDR3. The chain uses TRBV29-1 and TRBJ1-5, with D hard to call. CDR3 length: 12 residues. Trimming took off 4 bases at V and 3 bases at J, with 7 bases between the two ends. Germline loops: CDR1 SQVTM, CDR2 ANQGSEA. In nucleotides, the CDR3 is TGCAGCGTTGGCGGGTCCAATCAGCCCCAGCATTTT. This encodes CSVGGSNQPQHF.